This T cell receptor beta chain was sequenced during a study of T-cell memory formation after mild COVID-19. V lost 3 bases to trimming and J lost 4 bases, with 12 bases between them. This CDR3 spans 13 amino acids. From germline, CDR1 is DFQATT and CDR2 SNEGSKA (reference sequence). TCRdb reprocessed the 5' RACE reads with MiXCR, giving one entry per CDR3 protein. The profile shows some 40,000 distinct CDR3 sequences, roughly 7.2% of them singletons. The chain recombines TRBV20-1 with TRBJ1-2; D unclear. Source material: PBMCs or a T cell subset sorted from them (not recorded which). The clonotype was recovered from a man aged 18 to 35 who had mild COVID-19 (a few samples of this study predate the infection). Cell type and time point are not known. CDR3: CSASAPQTYGYTF. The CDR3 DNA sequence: TGCAGTGCTAGCGCCCCACAGACCTATGGCTACACCTTC.